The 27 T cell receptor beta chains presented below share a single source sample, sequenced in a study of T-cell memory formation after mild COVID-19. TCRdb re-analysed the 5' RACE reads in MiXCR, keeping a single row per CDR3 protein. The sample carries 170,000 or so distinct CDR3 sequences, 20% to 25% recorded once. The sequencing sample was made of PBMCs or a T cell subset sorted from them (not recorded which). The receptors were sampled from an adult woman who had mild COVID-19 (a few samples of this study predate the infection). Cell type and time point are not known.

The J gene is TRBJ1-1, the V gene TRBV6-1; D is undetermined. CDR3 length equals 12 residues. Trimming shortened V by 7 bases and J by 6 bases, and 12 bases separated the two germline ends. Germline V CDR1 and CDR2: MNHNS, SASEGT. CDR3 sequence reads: CASNPSQAEAFF. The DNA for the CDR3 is TGTGCCAGCAACCCCTCGCAGGCTGAAGCTTTCTTT.

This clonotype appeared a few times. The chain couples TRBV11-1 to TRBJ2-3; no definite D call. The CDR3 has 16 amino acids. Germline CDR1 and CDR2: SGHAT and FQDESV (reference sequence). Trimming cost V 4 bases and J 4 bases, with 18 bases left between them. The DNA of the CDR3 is TGTGCCAGCAGCTCTGACTCCCTCCAGTGGCCAGATACGCAGTATTTT. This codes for CASSSDSLQWPDTQYF.

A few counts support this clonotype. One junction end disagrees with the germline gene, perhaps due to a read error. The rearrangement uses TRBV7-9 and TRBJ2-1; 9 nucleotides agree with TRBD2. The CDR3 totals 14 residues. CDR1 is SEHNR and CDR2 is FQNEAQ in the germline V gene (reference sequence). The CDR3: CASRLAGVSNEQFF. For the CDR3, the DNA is TGTGCCAGCAGGTTAGCGGGAGTGTCGAATGAGCAGTTCTTC.

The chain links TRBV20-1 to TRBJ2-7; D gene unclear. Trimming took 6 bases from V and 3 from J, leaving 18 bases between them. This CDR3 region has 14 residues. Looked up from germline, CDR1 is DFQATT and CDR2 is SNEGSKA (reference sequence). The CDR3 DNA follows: TGCAGTGCGAACCACAATTCAAACAGCTACGAGCAGTACTTC. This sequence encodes CSANHNSNSYEQYF.

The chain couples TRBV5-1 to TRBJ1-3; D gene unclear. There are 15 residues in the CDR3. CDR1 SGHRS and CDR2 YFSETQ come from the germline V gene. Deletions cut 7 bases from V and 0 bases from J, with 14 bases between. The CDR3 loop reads CASLRKRYSGNTIYF. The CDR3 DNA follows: TGCGCCAGCCTCCGCAAGCGTTACTCTGGAAACACCATATATTTT.

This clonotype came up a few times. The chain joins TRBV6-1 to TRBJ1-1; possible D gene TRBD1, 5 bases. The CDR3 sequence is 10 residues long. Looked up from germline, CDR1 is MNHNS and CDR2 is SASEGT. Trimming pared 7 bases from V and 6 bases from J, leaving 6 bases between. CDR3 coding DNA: TGTGCCAGCACGGGGCCTGAAGCTTTCTTT. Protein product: CASTGPEAFF.

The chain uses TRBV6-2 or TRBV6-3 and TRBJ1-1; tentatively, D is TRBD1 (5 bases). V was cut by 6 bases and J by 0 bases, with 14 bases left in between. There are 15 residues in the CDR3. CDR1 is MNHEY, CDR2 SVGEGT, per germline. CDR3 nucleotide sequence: TGTGCCAGCAGCCGCCCCTTGGGGGTGAACACTGAAGCTTTCTTT. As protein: CASSRPLGVNTEAFF.

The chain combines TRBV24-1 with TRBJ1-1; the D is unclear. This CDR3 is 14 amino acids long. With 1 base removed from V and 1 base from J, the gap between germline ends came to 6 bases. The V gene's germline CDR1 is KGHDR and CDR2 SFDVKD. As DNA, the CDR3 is TGTGCCACCAGTGATTTCGCGGCGAACACTGAAGCTTTCTTT. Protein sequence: CATSDFAANTEAFF.

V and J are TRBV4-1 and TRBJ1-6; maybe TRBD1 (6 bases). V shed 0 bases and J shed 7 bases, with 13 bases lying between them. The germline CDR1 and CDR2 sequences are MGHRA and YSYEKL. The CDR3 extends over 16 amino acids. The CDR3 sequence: CASSQEGDGQNSPLHF. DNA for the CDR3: TGCGCCAGCAGCCAAGAAGGGGACGGACAGAATTCACCCCTCCACTTT.

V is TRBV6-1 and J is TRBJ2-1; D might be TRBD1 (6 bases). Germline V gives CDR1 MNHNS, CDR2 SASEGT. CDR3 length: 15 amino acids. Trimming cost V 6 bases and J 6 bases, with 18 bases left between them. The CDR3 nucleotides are TGTGCCAGCAGCCGTGACACAGGGTATCGCAATGAGCAGTTCTTC. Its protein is CASSRDTGYRNEQFF.

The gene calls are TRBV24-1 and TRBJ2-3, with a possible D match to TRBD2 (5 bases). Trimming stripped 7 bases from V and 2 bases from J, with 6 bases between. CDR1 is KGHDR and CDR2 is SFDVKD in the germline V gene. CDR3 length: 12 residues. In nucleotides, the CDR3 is TGTGCCACCAGCGGGGACACAGATACGCAGTATTTT. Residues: CATSGDTDTQYF.

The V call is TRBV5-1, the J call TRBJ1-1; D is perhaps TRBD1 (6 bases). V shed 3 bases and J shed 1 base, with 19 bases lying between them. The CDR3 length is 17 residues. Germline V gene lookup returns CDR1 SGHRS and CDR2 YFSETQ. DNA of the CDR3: TGCGCCAGCAGCTCCGGTGCCGGGACAACCTCGAACACTGAAGCTTTCTTT. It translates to CASSSGAGTTSNTEAFF.

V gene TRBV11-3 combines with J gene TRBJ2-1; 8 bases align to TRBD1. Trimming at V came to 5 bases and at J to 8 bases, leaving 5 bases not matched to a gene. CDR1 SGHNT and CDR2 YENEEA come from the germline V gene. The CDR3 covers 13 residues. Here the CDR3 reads CASSRRGQDEQFF. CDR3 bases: TGTGCCAGCAGCCGCAGGGGGCAGGATGAGCAGTTCTTC.

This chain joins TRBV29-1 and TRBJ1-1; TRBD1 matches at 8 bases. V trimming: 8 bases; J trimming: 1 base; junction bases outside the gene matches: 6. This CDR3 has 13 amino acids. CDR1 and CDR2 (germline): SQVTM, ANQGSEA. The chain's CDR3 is CSIDRGGNTEAFF. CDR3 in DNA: TGCAGCATCGACAGGGGCGGGAACACTGAAGCTTTCTTT. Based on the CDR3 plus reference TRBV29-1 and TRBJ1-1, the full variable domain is SAVISQKPSRDICQRGTSLTIQCQVDSQVTMMFWYRQQPGQSLTLIATANQGSEATYESGFVIDKFPISRPNLTFSTLTVSNMSPEDSSIYLCSIDRGGNTEAFFGQGTRLTVV.

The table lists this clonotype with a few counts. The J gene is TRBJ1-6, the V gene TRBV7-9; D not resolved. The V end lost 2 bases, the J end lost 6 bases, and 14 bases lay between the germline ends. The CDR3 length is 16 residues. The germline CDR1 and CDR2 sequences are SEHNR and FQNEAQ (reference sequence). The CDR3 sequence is CASSLSMRSGNSPLHF. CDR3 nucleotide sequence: TGTGCCAGCAGCTTATCGATGAGGTCGGGTAATTCACCCCTCCACTTT. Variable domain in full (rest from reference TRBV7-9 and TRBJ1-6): DTGVSQNPRHKITKRGQNVTFRCDPISEHNRLYWYRQTLGQGPEFLTYFQNEAQLEKSRLLSDRFSAERPKGSFSTLEIQRTEQGDSAMYLCASSLSMRSGNSPLHFGNGTRLTVT.

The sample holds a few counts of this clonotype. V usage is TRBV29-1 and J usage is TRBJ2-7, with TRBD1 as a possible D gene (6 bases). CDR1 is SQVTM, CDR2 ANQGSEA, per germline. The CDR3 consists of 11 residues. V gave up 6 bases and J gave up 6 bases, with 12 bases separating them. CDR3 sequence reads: CSVNRDREQYF. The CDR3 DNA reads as TGCAGCGTAAACAGGGACCGCGAGCAGTACTTC.

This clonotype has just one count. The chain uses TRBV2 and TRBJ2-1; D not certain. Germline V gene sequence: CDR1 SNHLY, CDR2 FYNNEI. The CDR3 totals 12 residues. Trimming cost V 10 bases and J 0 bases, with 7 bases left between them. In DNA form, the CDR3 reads TGTGCCATCCAGAGCTCCTACAATGAGCAGTTCTTC. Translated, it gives CAIQSSYNEQFF.

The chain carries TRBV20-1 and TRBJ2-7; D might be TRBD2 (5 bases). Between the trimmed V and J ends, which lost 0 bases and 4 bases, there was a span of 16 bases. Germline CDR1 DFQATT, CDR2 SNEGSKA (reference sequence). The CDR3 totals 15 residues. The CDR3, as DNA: TGCAGTGCTAGAGATATGTATGGGGAGAATTACGAGCAGTACTTC. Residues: CSARDMYGENYEQYF.

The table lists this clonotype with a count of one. CDR3 sequence: CSVGGLAGDNEQFF. The DNA for the CDR3 is TGCAGCGTTGGGGGACTAGCGGGAGACAATGAGCAGTTCTTC. The V and J genes are TRBV29-1 and TRBJ2-1, with 14 bases lining up with TRBD2. The germline gives CDR1 SQVTM, CDR2 ANQGSEA. This CDR3 has 14 amino acids. V lost 4 bases to trimming and J lost 5 bases; unmatched junction nucleotides: 1.

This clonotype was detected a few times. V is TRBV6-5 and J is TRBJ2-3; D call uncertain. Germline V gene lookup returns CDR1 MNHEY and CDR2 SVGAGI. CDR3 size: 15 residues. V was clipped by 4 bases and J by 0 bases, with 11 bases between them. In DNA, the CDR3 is TGTGCCAGCAGTTTCTCATACCCTAGCACAGATACGCAGTATTTT. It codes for CASSFSYPSTDTQYF.

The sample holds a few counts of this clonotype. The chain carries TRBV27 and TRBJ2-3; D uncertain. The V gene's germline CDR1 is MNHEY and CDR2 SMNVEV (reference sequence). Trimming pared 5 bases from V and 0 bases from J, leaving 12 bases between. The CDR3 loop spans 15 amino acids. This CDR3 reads CASSPLVHSTDTQYF. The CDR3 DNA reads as TGTGCCAGCAGTCCCCTAGTACACAGCACAGATACGCAGTATTTT.

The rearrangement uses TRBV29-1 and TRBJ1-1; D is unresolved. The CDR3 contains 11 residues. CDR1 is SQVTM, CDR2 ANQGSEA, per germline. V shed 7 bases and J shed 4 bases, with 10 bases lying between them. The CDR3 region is CSAESGTEAFF. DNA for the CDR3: TGCAGCGCCGAAAGTGGCACTGAAGCTTTCTTT.

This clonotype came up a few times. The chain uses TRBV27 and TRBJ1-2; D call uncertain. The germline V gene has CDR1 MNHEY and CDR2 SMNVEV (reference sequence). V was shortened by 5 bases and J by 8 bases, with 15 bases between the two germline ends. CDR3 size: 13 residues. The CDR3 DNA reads TGTGCCAGCAGTCCCTCCGGACGCGAGGGCTACACCTTC. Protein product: CASSPSGREGYTF.

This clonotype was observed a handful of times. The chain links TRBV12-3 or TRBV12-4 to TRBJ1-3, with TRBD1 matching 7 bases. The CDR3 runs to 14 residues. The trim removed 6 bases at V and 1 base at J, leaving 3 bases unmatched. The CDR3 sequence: CASRWTGSGNTIYF. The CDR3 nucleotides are TGTGCCAGCAGATGGACAGGATCTGGAAACACCATATATTTT.

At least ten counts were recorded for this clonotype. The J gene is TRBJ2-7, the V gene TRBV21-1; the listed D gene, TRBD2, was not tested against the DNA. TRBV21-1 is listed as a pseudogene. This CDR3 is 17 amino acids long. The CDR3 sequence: CASSSNKEGRGHYEQYF. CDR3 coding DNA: TGTGCCAGCAGCTCTAACAAGGAGGGACGAGGACACTACGAGCAGTACTTC.

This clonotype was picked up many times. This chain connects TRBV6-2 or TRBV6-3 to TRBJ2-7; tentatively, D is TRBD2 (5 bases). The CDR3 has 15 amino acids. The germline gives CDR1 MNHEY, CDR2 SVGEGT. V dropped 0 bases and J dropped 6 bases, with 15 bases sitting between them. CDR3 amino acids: CASSYSSEGSVEQYF. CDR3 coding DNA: TGTGCCAGCAGTTACTCTAGCGAGGGAAGCGTCGAGCAGTACTTC.

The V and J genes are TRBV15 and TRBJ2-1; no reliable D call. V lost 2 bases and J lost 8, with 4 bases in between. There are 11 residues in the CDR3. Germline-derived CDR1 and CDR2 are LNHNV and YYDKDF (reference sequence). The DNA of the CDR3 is TGTGCCACCAGCAGATCATATGAGCAGTTCTTC. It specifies CATSRSYEQFF.